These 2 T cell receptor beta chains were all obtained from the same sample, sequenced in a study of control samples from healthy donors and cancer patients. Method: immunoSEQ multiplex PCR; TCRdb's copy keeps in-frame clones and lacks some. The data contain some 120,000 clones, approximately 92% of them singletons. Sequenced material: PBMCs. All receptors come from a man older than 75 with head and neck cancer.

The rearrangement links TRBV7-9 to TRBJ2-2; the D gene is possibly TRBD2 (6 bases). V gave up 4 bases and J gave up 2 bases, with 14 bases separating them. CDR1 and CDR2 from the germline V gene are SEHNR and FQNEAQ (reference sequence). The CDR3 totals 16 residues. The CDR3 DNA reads TGTGCCAGCAGCTCCGGGAGTACTATCAACACCGGGGAGCTGTTTTTT. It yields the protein CASSSGSTINTGELFF.

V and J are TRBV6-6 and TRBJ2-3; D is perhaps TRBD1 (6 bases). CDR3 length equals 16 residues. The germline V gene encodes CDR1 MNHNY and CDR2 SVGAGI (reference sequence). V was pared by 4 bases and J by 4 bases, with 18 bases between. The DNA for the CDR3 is TGTGCCAGCAGTTCGGGGACAAAGATCGGCGCAGATACGCAGTATTTT. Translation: CASSSGTKIGADTQYF.